A selection of T cell receptor beta chains follows, all from one sample in a study of immune evolution from preneoplasia to lung adenocarcinoma. The assay was immunoSEQ multiplex PCR, and TCRdb's table has in-frame clones only and misses some. The table shows some 4,300 clones, with roughly 80% occurring only once. The specimen was FFPE lung adenocarcinoma in situ tissue. These receptors came from a person between 60 and 79 years old with lung adenocarcinoma. Each CDR3 is given with its conserved first and last residue. A D gene is named only where the DNA matches it firmly. Clone sizes are given selectively: once, few, many, or a class where the clone is expanded.

CDR3nt | CDR3aa | v_gene | abundance | j_gene | d_gene
TGTGCCAGCAGTCTAGGGCCCTCCTACGAGCAGTACTTC | CASSLGPSYEQYF | TRBV28 | . | TRBJ2-7 | .
TGTGCCAGCTCACCAGAACAGGGGCTCACCTTC | CASSPEQGLTF | TRBV18 | few | TRBJ1-2 | TRBD1
TGTGCCAGCAGCTTATCGGGGGACAGGGGGGACGAGCAGTACTTC | CASSLSGDRGDEQYF | TRBV7-9 | . | TRBJ2-7 | TRBD1
TGTGCCAGCACCCCAACCAGGCGGGACATCTACGAGCAGTACTTC | CASTPTRRDIYEQYF | TRBV6-5 | once | TRBJ2-7 | .
TGTGCCAGCAGTCCGACAGGGGGCGCAACGAGACAGCCCCAGCATTTT | CASSPTGGATRQPQHF | TRBV28 | . | TRBJ1-5 | TRBD1
TGTGCCAGCAGCCAAGCACCCCAGGGGACCAGCTCTGGAAACACCATATATTTT | CASSQAPQGTSSGNTIYF | TRBV14 | . | TRBJ1-3 | .
TGTGCCAGCAGCCCAATTCAAGGTTCACCCCTCCACTTT | CASSPIQGSPLHF | TRBV7-3 | . | TRBJ1-6 | .
TGTGCCAGTAGCGACCCCGGGGCTAGCACAGATACGCAGTATTTT | CASSDPGASTDTQYF | TRBV19 | . | TRBJ2-3 | .
TGTGCCAGCACACCCAGTGGGGGCGCAATAGAGACCCAGTACTTC | CASTPSGGAIETQYF | TRBV6-5 | . | TRBJ2-5 | .
TGTGTCAGCAGCTTACATCTGAGGGGTACTAGCACAGATACGCAGTATTTT | CVSSLHLRGTSTDTQYF | TRBV11-1 | . | TRBJ2-3 | .
TGTGCCAGCAGCCAACGAGGGACAGCTGAAAATGAAAAACTGTTTTTT | CASSQRGTAENEKLFF | TRBV4-2 | . | TRBJ1-4 | TRBD1
TGCGCCAGCAGCTTGGCGACGCAGGGGTTCCGAGATACGCAGTATTTT | CASSLATQGFRDTQYF | TRBV5-1 | . | TRBJ2-3 | .
TGTGTCAACGGGACAGAGCTAGCGGGGGGTTGTAGAGATACGCAGTATTTT | CVNGTELAGGCRDTQYF | TRBV7-2 | few | TRBJ2-3 | TRBD2
TGTGCCAGCAGCTTAGTTCCCAGCGGGGTGAGCACAGATACGCAGTATTTT | CASSLVPSGVSTDTQYF | TRBV7-2 | . | TRBJ2-3 | TRBD2
TGTGCCAGCAATGAAGCTGGGAGGGGTAATGAAAAACTGTTTTTT | CASNEAGRGNEKLFF | TRBV2 | . | TRBJ1-4 | .
TGTGCCAGCAGCTTAGAGGGGACCTACTACAATGAGCAGTTCTTC | CASSLEGTYYNEQFF | TRBV11-1 | . | TRBJ2-1 | .
TGTGCCATCAGTGATATGGGGGGCCGGGAGACCCAGTACTTC | CAISDMGGRETQYF | TRBV10-3 | . | TRBJ2-5 | .
TGCGCCAGCAGCCAAGGATTCGGCGATACGCAGTATTTT | CASSQGFGDTQYF | TRBV4-3 | . | TRBJ2-3 | .
TGTGCCATCAGCCCGGACAGGGGACTTCAAGAGACCCAGTACTTC | CAISPDRGLQETQYF | TRBV10-3 | . | TRBJ2-5 | TRBD1
TGTGCCAGGGACAGGGAAGACTTCACCGGGGAGCTGTTTTTT | CARDREDFTGELFF | TRBV30 | . | TRBJ2-2 | TRBD1
TGCGCCAGCAGTGAGTCCCAGGCCCATGGCTACACCTTC | CASSESQAHGYTF | TRBV10-1 | few | TRBJ1-2 | .
TGTGCCAGTAGTATCAGCCTAACCAAAAACATTCAGTACTTC | CASSISLTKNIQYF | TRBV19 | . | TRBJ2-4 | .
TGTGCCATCAGAGGGACAGGGGGCCAGTACGAGCAGTACTTC | CAIRGTGGQYEQYF | TRBV10-3 | once | TRBJ2-7 | TRBD1
TGCGCCAGCAGCCAAGTTGGAGGCGAGGGGGATACGCAGTATTTT | CASSQVGGEGDTQYF | TRBV4-3 | few | TRBJ2-3 | .
TGTGCCAGCAAAGGACATTCCGAGGGATACGGGGAGACCCAGTACTTC | CASKGHSEGYGETQYF | TRBV27 | . | TRBJ2-5 | .
TGTGCCAGCAGCCCCCCCGGGGGCCGAGGTGAAAAACTGTTTTTT | CASSPPGGRGEKLFF | TRBV11-3 | few | TRBJ1-4 | .
TGTGCCAGCAGCCGGGACAGGGGAAGAACTGAAGCTTTCTTT | CASSRDRGRTEAFF | TRBV7-2 | . | TRBJ1-1 | TRBD1
TGTGCCAGTTCGTCTGGGGCCAACGTCCTGACTTTC | CASSSGANVLTF | TRBV7-9 | . | TRBJ2-6 | .
TGTGCCAGCAACCCTTTGGGACAGGGTGGGAACACTGAAGCTTTCTTT | CASNPLGQGGNTEAFF | TRBV27 | . | TRBJ1-1 | TRBD1
TGTGCCAGCAGTGTGGGCGGGGGAAAGACCCAGTACTTC | CASSVGGGKTQYF | TRBV25-1 | . | TRBJ2-5 | TRBD2
TGTGCCAGCAGCCCCGTGGGGAGGCTCGGGGAGCTGTTTTTT | CASSPVGRLGELFF | TRBV28 | . | TRBJ2-2 | .
TGTGCCACCCAACCTGGGGCCAACGTCCTGACTTTC | CATQPGANVLTF | TRBV7-8 | . | TRBJ2-6 | .
TGTGCCAGCAGCGGTGGGGTGTATAATTCACCCCTCCACTTT | CASSGGVYNSPLHF | TRBV9 | . | TRBJ1-6 | .
TGTGCCAGCAGCCCCACTACGCCTAATTCACCCCTCCACTTT | CASSPTTPNSPLHF | TRBV7-2 | . | TRBJ1-6 | .
TGTGCCAGCAGCCCGGGGGATATAGGGGGGTACACTGAAGCTTTCTTT | CASSPGDIGGYTEAFF | TRBV28 | once | TRBJ1-1 | .
TGTGCCAGCAGCCTTCTGAACACTGAAGCTTTCTTT | CASSLLNTEAFF | TRBV11-3 | few | TRBJ1-1 | .
TGTGCCAGCAGCTTGGAGGAGAATGAGCAGTTCTTC | CASSLEENEQFF | TRBV5-6 | . | TRBJ2-1 | .
TGTGCCAGCAGCTCAGTCGGGGGTTCACCCCTCCACTTT | CASSSVGGSPLHF | TRBV7-6 | . | TRBJ1-6 | .
TGTGCCAGCGGTCTGGCGGCAGGGGGGACAGATACGCAGTATTTT | CASGLAAGGTDTQYF | TRBV28 | . | TRBJ2-3 | .
TGTGCCAGCAGCTTTAACAGCCAAGAGACCCAGTACTTC | CASSFNSQETQYF | TRBV11-2 | . | TRBJ2-5 | .
TGCGCCAGGATACGAGCCCCGGGTTCACCCCTCCACTTT | CARIRAPGSPLHF | TRBV5-1 | few | TRBJ1-6 | .
TGTGCCAGCAGTGACCACAGGGGGTCAGATCAGCCCCAGCATTTT | CASSDHRGSDQPQHF | TRBV2 | . | TRBJ1-5 | TRBD1
TGTGCCTGGAGATGGAAGTTGCAAGAGACCCAGTACTTC | CAWRWKLQETQYF | TRBV30 | . | TRBJ2-5 | .
TGTGCCAGCGGGACAGGGTTTAATTCACCCCTCCACTTT | CASGTGFNSPLHF | TRBV9 | . | TRBJ1-6 | TRBD1
TGTGCCAGCAGCCCCGGGACGGTTGTCGAGACCCAGTACTTC | CASSPGTVVETQYF | TRBV7-2 | . | TRBJ2-5 | .
TGTGCCATCAGTGAGTTCAGGGACACCAGGGGCTATGGCTACACCTTC | CAISEFRDTRGYGYTF | TRBV10-3 | once | TRBJ1-2 | .
TGTGCCTGGGCCGGGACTGGGGAGACCCAGTACTTC | CAWAGTGETQYF | TRBV30 | . | TRBJ2-5 | .
TGCGCCACCCCTCGGAGACAGGGGTATGAAAAACTGTTTTTT | CATPRRQGYEKLFF | TRBV10-1 | . | TRBJ1-4 | TRBD1
TGTGCCAGCAGCAGGCTACTAGCGGGGGGATCTTACAATGAGCAGTTCTTC | CASSRLLAGGSYNEQFF | TRBV7-9 | once | TRBJ2-1 | TRBD2
TGTGCCAGCTCATCGACTAACAGGGTCTCCGAGCAGTACTTC | CASSSTNRVSEQYF | TRBV18 | . | TRBJ2-7 | .
TGTGCCAGCAGCCCTCCTGGGGACAGGGGGGGGCAGTTCTTC | CASSPPGDRGGQFF | TRBV5-6 | . | TRBJ2-1 | TRBD1
TGTGCCAGCAGGACTAGCGGGGCGGAGAATGAGCAGTTCTTC | CASRTSGAENEQFF | TRBV7-2 | . | TRBJ2-1 | TRBD2
TGTGCCAGTAGTTCTTTGGACGTGGGGGGCTACACCTTC | CASSSLDVGGYTF | TRBV19 | few | TRBJ1-2 | .
TGTGCCAGCAGCCCCCGACAGGGTATAGCCCCTTGGTGTCAGCCCCAGCATTTT | CASSPRQGIAPWCQPQHF | TRBV11-3 | . | TRBJ1-5 | TRBD1
TGTGCCAGCAGCTACTGGGGGGTCAACACCGGGGAGCTGTTTTTT | CASSYWGVNTGELFF | TRBV6-6 | . | TRBJ2-2 | .
TGTGCCAGCAGTGATAGTGTTGACTATGGCTACACCTTC | CASSDSVDYGYTF | TRBV2 | . | TRBJ1-2 | .
TGTGCCAGCATAGGGCCGAACACCGGGGAGCTGTTTTTT | CASIGPNTGELFF | TRBV2 | . | TRBJ2-2 | .
TGCGCCAGCAGCTTAACCGGGGCTGAAGCTTTCTTT | CASSLTGAEAFF | TRBV5-1 | . | TRBJ1-1 | .
TGTGCCAGCAGTTATGAGGTTTCAAATTCACCCCTCCACTTT | CASSYEVSNSPLHF | TRBV6-6 | . | TRBJ1-6 | .